This T cell receptor beta chain was documented in a study of CD8 T cells in ankylosing spondylitis. This clonotype was seen many times. Germline lookup yields CDR1 KGHSH and CDR2 LQKENI. V lost 0 bases to trimming and J lost 4 bases, with 10 bases between them. The CDR3 covers 15 residues. With molecular barcodes, quantitative 5'-RACE was used to make the TCR beta libraries. TCRdb itself ran the 5' RACE reads through MiXCR, one entry per CDR3 protein. The table has over 100,000 distinct CDR3 sequences, over 6.5% seen once. This clonotype originated in a male donor with ankylosing spondylitis or in good health (not recorded which). The specimen was blood, either unsorted or a sorted T cell fraction (not recorded which). The gene calls are TRBV18 and TRBJ2-1, with D unclear. The CDR3 nucleotides read TGTGCCAGCTCACCACCGTCCAGCCATTACAATGAGCAGTTCTTC. Encoded protein: CASSPPSSHYNEQFF.